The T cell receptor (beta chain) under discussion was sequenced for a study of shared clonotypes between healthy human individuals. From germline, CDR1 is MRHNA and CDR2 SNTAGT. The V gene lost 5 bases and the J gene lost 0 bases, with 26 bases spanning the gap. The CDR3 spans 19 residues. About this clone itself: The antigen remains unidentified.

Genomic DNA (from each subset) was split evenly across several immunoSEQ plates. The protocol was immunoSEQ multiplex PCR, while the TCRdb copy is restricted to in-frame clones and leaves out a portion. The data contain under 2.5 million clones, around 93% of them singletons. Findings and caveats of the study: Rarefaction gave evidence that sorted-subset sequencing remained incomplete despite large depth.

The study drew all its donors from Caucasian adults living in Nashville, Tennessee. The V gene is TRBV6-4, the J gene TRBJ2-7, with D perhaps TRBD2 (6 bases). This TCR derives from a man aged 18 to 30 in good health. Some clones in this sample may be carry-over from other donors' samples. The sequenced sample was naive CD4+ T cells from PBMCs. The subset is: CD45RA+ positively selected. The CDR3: CASSTTPDYERKTSYEQYF. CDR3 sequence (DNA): TGTGCCAGCAGTACCACCCCGGACTACGAGCGGAAAACCTCCTACGAGCAGTACTTC.